Each of the 27 T cell receptor beta chains below was sequenced from the same sample in a study of blood T cells in healthy people across ages. A second PCR, run for about 7 to 11 cycles, used a sample-barcoded 5' primer plus a J-beta primer mix. MiXCR, run by TCRdb on the 5' RACE reads, gives a single entry per CDR3 protein. The profile shows around 940,000 distinct CDR3 sequences, about 51% of them singletons. The specimen was blood. These receptors all come from a woman between 55 and 75 years old in good health.

The gene calls are TRBV7-6 and TRBJ2-3; D is unresolved. V was trimmed by 5 bases and J by 4 bases, leaving 13 bases between them. The CDR3 consists of 14 residues. The germline V gene encodes CDR1 SGHVS and CDR2 FNYEAQ. The CDR3 DNA reads as TGTGCCAGCAGCGGTTTTGCGGAGCCAGATACGCAGTATTTT. Translated, it gives CASSGFAEPDTQYF.

The V and J genes are TRBV27 and TRBJ2-3; D ambiguous. Germline V gene data show CDR1 as MNHEY and CDR2 as SMNVEV (reference sequence). This CDR3 is built from 14 residues. Trimming pared 2 bases from V and 8 bases from J, leaving 14 bases between. CDR3 nucleotides: TGTGCCAGCAGTTTAGGTGGGTTGTCGGGTACGCAGTATTTT. Amino acid sequence: CASSLGGLSGTQYF.

This clonotype was seen a few times. The V gene is TRBV25-1, the J gene TRBJ2-7; D gene ambiguous. Germline V gene lookup returns CDR1 MGHDK and CDR2 SYGVNS. V was pared by 4 bases and J by 12 bases, with 13 bases between. The CDR3 sequence is 11 residues long. CDR3 bases: TGTGCCAGCAGTGGTGGAGCGAAGAGGTACTTC. Amino acids: CASSGGAKRYF.

The rearrangement joins TRBV6-1 to TRBJ1-5; D gene ambiguous. The CDR3 contains 13 residues. Per the germline V gene, CDR1 is MNHNS and CDR2 is SASEGT. Trimming shortened V by 1 base and J by 3 bases, and 4 bases separated the two germline ends. The CDR3 sequence is CASSEDPNQPQHF. The CDR3 nucleotides are TGTGCCAGCAGTGAAGACCCCAATCAGCCCCAGCATTTT.

The chain employs TRBV6-1 and TRBJ1-2; 8 bases fit TRBD1. The CDR3 extends over 15 amino acids. Germline-derived CDR1 and CDR2 are MNHNS and SASEGT. Trimming took 4 bases from V and 6 from J; bases not matched to a gene: 10. CDR3 protein: CASSVGGQGFNGYTF. CDR3 bases: TGTGCCAGCAGTGTAGGCGGACAGGGCTTTAATGGCTACACCTTC.

The gene calls are TRBV4-2 and TRBJ2-1; tentatively, D is TRBD1 or TRBD2 (6 bases each). The V and J ends lost 3 bases and 15 bases respectively, with 18 bases between them. This CDR3 spans 13 amino acids. CDR1 and CDR2 (germline): LGHNA, YNFKEQ. Here the CDR3 DNA reads TGTGCCAGCAGCCAGGCTGAGAGGGGGGCTCTGTTCTTC. It encodes CASSQAERGALFF.

This clonotype showed up just a few times. The CDR3 spells CASSQMSGRREQYF. The CDR3 DNA sequence: TGTGCCAGCAGCCAAATGTCCGGGCGGAGGGAGCAGTACTTC. J is TRBJ2-7 and V is TRBV3-1, with D possibly matching TRBD2 (5 bases). Germline assignment: CDR1 LGHDT and CDR2 YNNKEL (reference sequence). This CDR3 spans 14 amino acids. V was cut by 2 bases and J by 7 bases, with 15 bases left in between.

J is TRBJ2-1 and V is TRBV5-1, with D perhaps matching TRBD1 or TRBD2 (5 bases each). Trimming shortened V by 2 bases and J by 7 bases, and 19 bases separated the two germline ends. There are 16 residues in the CDR3. Germline loops: CDR1 SGHRS, CDR2 YFSETQ. CDR3 coding DNA: TGCGCCAGCAGCTTAGGGTCGGGACCCCTGCCTAATGAGCAGTTCTTC. This translates into CASSLGSGPLPNEQFF.

Many counts were recorded for this clonotype. Compared with germline, one end of the junction differs, possibly owing to a read error. This chain connects TRBV4-2 to TRBJ2-3, with TRBD1 as a possible D gene (5 bases). Germline CDR1 and CDR2: LGHNA and YNFKEQ. This CDR3 spans 13 amino acids. The CDR3: CASSQDPTATQYF. The CDR3 bases are TGTGCCAGCAGCCAAGACCCGACAGCTACGCAGTATTTT.

The CDR3 spells CAAGPSGRSYNEQFF. In DNA, the CDR3 is TGTGCCGCGGGGCCTAGCGGACGCTCCTACAATGAGCAGTTCTTC. V gene TRBV11-2 combines with J gene TRBJ2-1; 7 nucleotides line up with TRBD2. The ends lost 11 bases at V and 0 bases at J; junction bases unmatched: 10. In germline, CDR1 is SGHAT, CDR2 FQNNGV. This CDR3 contains 15 residues.

With regard to this clonotype: One end of the junction is discordant with germline, which a read error may explain. The gene calls are TRBV29-1 and TRBJ1-1; a possible D gene is TRBD1 (6 bases). The germline gives CDR1 SQVTM, CDR2 ANQGSEA. The CDR3 loop spans 11 amino acids. CDR3 residues: CCVRNRDEAFF. In DNA form, the CDR3 reads TGCTGCGTTCGAAACAGGGATGAAGCTTTCTTT.

This clonotype was detected only a few times. The V gene is TRBV29-1, the J gene TRBJ2-7, with 9 bases fitting TRBD1. The CDR3 sequence is 13 residues long. With V trimmed by 5 bases and J by 2 bases, 4 bases remained unmatched. CDR1 is SQVTM and CDR2 is ANQGSEA in the germline V gene. CDR3 amino acids: CSVLTGGAYEQYF. The CDR3 DNA sequence: TGCAGCGTTCTAACAGGGGGCGCCTACGAGCAGTACTTC.

With respect to this clonotype: A junction boundary mismatches the germline segment, possibly from a read error. The V call is TRBV7-2, the J call TRBJ2-1; 7 bases match TRBD2. The CDR3 has 15 residues. Per germline, CDR1 SGHTA and CDR2 FQGNSA. The CDR3 loop reads CASSLQRGSYSEQFF. The CDR3, as DNA: TGTGCCAGCAGCCTCCAGCGGGGTTCATACAGTGAGCAGTTCTTC.

This chain's CDR3 is CASRPTGEGQPQHF. In DNA, the CDR3 is TGTGCCAGCAGACCGACAGGGGAGGGTCAGCCCCAGCATTTT. The chain combines TRBV28 with TRBJ1-5; TRBD1 aligns across 8 bases. CDR1 and CDR2 (germline): MDHEN, SYDVKM. The V and J ends lost 6 bases and 6 bases, in that order; junction bases with no gene match: 7. The CDR3 extends over 14 amino acids.

The chain couples TRBV4-2 to TRBJ2-1; D ambiguous. The CDR3 extends over 14 amino acids. In germline, CDR1 is LGHNA, CDR2 YNFKEQ. V was shortened by 4 bases and J by 6 bases, with 13 bases between the two germline ends. The CDR3 region has the DNA TGTGCCAGCAGCCCCAACTTTGGATTCAATGAGCAGTTCTTC. Protein sequence: CASSPNFGFNEQFF.

The chain links TRBV28 to TRBJ2-5; weak D call: TRBD1 (6 bases). The length of the CDR3 is 13 residues. The germline gives CDR1 MDHEN, CDR2 SYDVKM. Trimming cost V 7 bases and J 11 bases, with 20 bases left between them. In DNA form, the CDR3 reads TGTGCCAGCAAAGGGGGTTGGTACAATGAGCAGTACTTC. Amino acids: CASKGGWYNEQYF.

The chain joins TRBV20-1 to TRBJ2-5; D perhaps matches TRBD1 (6 bases). The closer fit of TRBJ2-7 to the DNA end suggests the J call may be wrong. The CDR3 covers 16 residues. Germline CDR1 and CDR2: DFQATT and SNEGSKA (reference sequence). DNA of the CDR3: TGCAGTGCTAGGGTACCAAGGACAGCTCCATCTTACGAGCAGTACTTC. Its translation: CSARVPRTAPSYEQYF.

V is TRBV10-3 and J is TRBJ2-7; 8 bases fit TRBD2. CDR3 length equals 14 residues. J was trimmed by 5 bases and V by 3 bases; bases with no gene match: 6. CDR1 ENHRY and CDR2 SYGVKD come from the germline V gene. The CDR3 loop reads CAISEQRERHEQYF. The CDR3 DNA follows: TGTGCCATCAGTGAACAGCGGGAGAGGCACGAGCAGTACTTC.

The chain recombines TRBV6-2 or TRBV6-3 with TRBJ2-3, with 9 nucleotides matching TRBD1. The germline V gene encodes CDR1 MNHEY and CDR2 SVGEGT. Trimming removed 5 bases from V and 4 bases from J; junction bases left unmatched: 7. The CDR3 has 15 amino acids. The CDR3 reads CASSPGTGIPDTQYF. The CDR3 bases are TGTGCCAGCAGTCCCGGGACAGGGATCCCAGATACGCAGTATTTT.

As DNA, the CDR3 is TGTGCCAGCACCGAAAGGATGCTCTACGAGCAGTACTTC. Its protein is CASTERMLYEQYF. J is TRBJ2-7 and V is TRBV7-9; D is uncertain. Per the germline V gene, CDR1 is SEHNR and CDR2 is FQNEAQ (reference sequence). CDR3 length: 13 amino acids. V dropped 7 bases and J dropped 3 bases, with 13 bases sitting between them.

This clonotype was seen ten or more times. This could be a read error, since a much larger clone is one nucleotide away. The chain joins TRBV5-5 to TRBJ2-3; no definite D call. V lost 3 bases and J 2 bases, leaving 7 bases between the germline ends. Looked up from germline, CDR1 is SGHKS and CDR2 is YYEKEE (reference sequence). The CDR3 spans 13 residues. The CDR3 sequence is CASSWFATDTQYF. The CDR3 DNA sequence: TGTGCCAGCAGCTGGTTTGCCACAGATACGCAGTATTTT.

The chain carries TRBV6-2 or TRBV6-3 and TRBJ2-4; D uncertain. The CDR3 covers 18 residues. Germline V gene lookup returns CDR1 MNHEY and CDR2 SVGEGT. V dropped 6 bases and J dropped 3 bases, with 24 bases sitting between them. The CDR3 region has the DNA TGTGCCAGCAGAAGACTTCGTACAAGGAACGAGGACAAAAACATTCAGTACTTC. This encodes CASRRLRTRNEDKNIQYF.

This clonotype was seen more than once but under ten times. The chain couples TRBV4-2 to TRBJ2-6, with 7 nucleotides matching TRBD1. This CDR3 spans 15 amino acids. CDR1 is LGHNA and CDR2 is YNFKEQ in the germline V gene. The trim removed 0 bases at V and 12 bases at J, leaving 8 bases unmatched. CDR3 nucleotides: TGTGCCAGCAGCCAAGACTGGACAGGCCATGGCGTCCTGACTTTC. This encodes CASSQDWTGHGVLTF.

The V call is TRBV28, the J call TRBJ1-2, with D uncertain. Germline values: CDR1 MDHEN, CDR2 SYDVKM. CDR3 length: 11 residues. V lost 8 bases, J lost 4 bases, and 8 bases lay in between. For the CDR3, the DNA is TGTGCCAGCGGGCCCCGCTATGGCTACACCTTC. Protein product: CASGPRYGYTF.

The chain combines TRBV29-1 with TRBJ1-2; D remains unclear. The germline V and J ends were trimmed by 1 base and 5 bases, with 17 bases remaining between them. Per germline, CDR1 SQVTM and CDR2 ANQGSEA. The CDR3 length is 15 residues. Here the CDR3 reads CSVEGIKVYEYGYTF. The DNA of the CDR3 is TGCAGCGTTGAAGGGATTAAAGTATACGAGTATGGCTACACCTTC.

The chain recombines TRBV3-1 with TRBJ2-3, with TRBD1 identical over 11 bases. The germline CDR1 and CDR2 sequences are LGHDT and YNNKEL (reference sequence). This CDR3 region has 15 residues. V shed 6 bases, J shed 5 bases, and the junction held 7 bases outside the gene matches. The CDR3 reads CASRSGTGGKDTQYF. Written as DNA, the CDR3 is TGTGCCAGCAGATCGGGGACAGGGGGTAAAGATACGCAGTATTTT.

The V and J genes are TRBV9 and TRBJ2-1; D gene ambiguous. Germline CDR1 reads SGDLS; CDR2 reads YYNGEE. The CDR3 contains 13 residues. V lost 3 bases, J lost 6 bases, and 10 bases lay in between. CDR3 loop: CASSASRFNEQFF. CDR3 nucleotide sequence: TGTGCCAGCAGCGCGTCGAGATTCAATGAGCAGTTCTTC. The whole variable domain, remainder taken from reference TRBV9 and TRBJ2-1, is DSGVTQTPKHLITATGQRVTLRCSPRSGDLSVYWYQQSLDQGLQFLIQYYNGEERAKGNILERFSAQQFPDLHSELNLSSLELGDSALYFCASSASRFNEQFFGPGTRLTVL.